These 13 T cell receptor beta chains came from one sample sequenced in a study of cytomegalovirus exposure and HLA in healthy donors. The study ran its PCR with 60 Vbeta and 13 Jbeta primers. Clones were sequenced by immunoSEQ multiplex PCR, and TCRdb holds only the in-frame ones, with some missing. In the table there are 95,000 to 150,000 clones, around three quarters of which are singletons. Source material: PBMCs. All receptors derive from a woman aged 60-70 years in good health and CMV-seropositive.

The rearrangement joins TRBV5-4 to TRBJ2-5; 7 positions match TRBD2. Germline V gene sequence: CDR1 SGHNT, CDR2 YYREEE (reference sequence). V lost 1 base and J lost 3; bases outside the gene matches: 3. The CDR3 extends over 14 amino acids. DNA of the CDR3: TGTGCCAGCAGCTTGTTAGGGACTAAAGAGACCCAGTACTTC. Translating it yields CASSLLGTKETQYF.

The rearrangement links TRBV11-2 to TRBJ1-3; no clear D. V gave up 3 bases and J gave up 3 bases, with 9 bases separating them. Germline V lookup: CDR1 SGHAT, CDR2 FQNNGV. This CDR3 has 14 residues. DNA of the CDR3: TGTGCCAGCAGCTTCACAGTGGGTGGAAACACCATATATTTT. Its protein is CASSFTVGGNTIYF.

The DNA for the CDR3 is TGTGCCAGCCTTAGCGGGAAATCCTACAATGAGCAGTTCTTC. The encoded protein is CASLSGKSYNEQFF. The rearrangement links TRBV27 to TRBJ2-1; 8 bases are shared with TRBD2. V lost 8 bases and J lost 1; bases outside the gene matches: 4. Germline V gene sequence: CDR1 MNHEY, CDR2 SMNVEV (reference sequence). The CDR3 loop spans 14 amino acids.

The chain couples TRBV27 to TRBJ1-5; D uncertain. CDR1 and CDR2 (germline): MNHEY, SMNVEV (reference sequence). The CDR3 covers 14 residues. V was cut by 3 bases and J by 5 bases, with 11 bases left in between. The CDR3 nucleotides are TGTGCCAGCAGTTTCCAGGTCGGCGATCAGCCCCAGCATTTT. It translates to CASSFQVGDQPQHF.

The chain couples TRBV28 to TRBJ1-4, with no clear D. The CDR3 sequence is 14 residues long. Trimming took 3 bases from V and 3 from J, leaving 8 bases between them. Germline lookup yields CDR1 MDHEN and CDR2 SYDVKM. The CDR3 is CASSFSGANEKLFF. CDR3 bases: TGTGCCAGCAGTTTTTCCGGAGCTAATGAAAAACTGTTTTTT.

The chain carries TRBV5-1 and TRBJ2-5; perhaps TRBD2 as D (5 bases). Deletions cut 2 bases from V and 5 bases from J, with 13 bases between. This CDR3 contains 14 residues. CDR1 and CDR2 from the germline V gene are SGHRS and YFSETQ. The CDR3 here is CASSFLGRGETQYF. The DNA for the CDR3 is TGCGCCAGCAGCTTTCTCGGGCGCGGGGAGACCCAGTACTTC.

The chain carries TRBV20-1 and TRBJ1-2; the D is unclear. V lost 4 bases to trimming and J lost 8 bases, with 11 bases between them. The CDR3 is 11 residues long. The germline V gene encodes CDR1 DFQATT and CDR2 SNEGSKA (reference sequence). The CDR3 protein is CSATTVRGYTF. The CDR3 DNA reads TGCAGTGCTACTACCGTGCGAGGCTACACCTTC.

The chain has TRBV19 and TRBJ2-7, with D possibly being TRBD2 (5 bases). V lost 4 bases, J lost 3 bases, and 10 bases lay in between. Germline assignment: CDR1 LNHDA and CDR2 SQIVND (reference sequence). This CDR3 region has 13 residues. The CDR3 reads CASSRFGNYEQYF. CDR3 sequence (DNA): TGTGCCAGTAGTAGGTTCGGGAACTACGAGCAGTACTTC.

A single count supports this clone. The V and J genes are TRBV7-2 and TRBJ2-5, with D maybe TRBD1 (6 bases). This CDR3 has 16 amino acids. Germline V gene data show CDR1 as SGHTA and CDR2 as FQGNSA. Trimming took off 3 bases at V and 5 bases at J, with 19 bases between the two ends. The CDR3 bases are TGTGCCAGCAGCTTTAAGTCCCTTAACAGGGTTGAGACCCAGTACTTC. Translating it yields CASSFKSLNRVETQYF.

This clone showed up just once. This chain connects TRBV19 to TRBJ2-1; 12 nucleotides line up with TRBD2. This CDR3 is built from 17 residues. The germline V gene has CDR1 LNHDA and CDR2 SQIVND (reference sequence). J lost 1 base, V lost 7 bases, and 8 bases had no gene match. CDR3 coding DNA: TGTGCCAGTATCCCTAGCGGGGGGGCCGAGTCCTACAATGAGCAGTTCTTC. Amino acid sequence: CASIPSGGAESYNEQFF.

The chain combines TRBV30 with TRBJ2-1, with TRBD1 identical over 9 bases. V lost 4 bases, J lost 7 bases, and 5 bases stayed unmatched. Germline V gene data show CDR1 as GTSNPN and CDR2 as SVGIG (reference sequence). The CDR3 has 13 amino acids. CDR3 in amino acids: CAWMRQGVNEQFF. DNA for the CDR3: TGTGCCTGGATGCGACAGGGGGTTAATGAGCAGTTCTTC.

The gene calls are TRBV11-2 and TRBJ1-4; maybe TRBD1 (6 bases). CDR3 length: 15 amino acids. Trimming pared 5 bases from V and 5 bases from J, leaving 15 bases between. Germline V gives CDR1 SGHAT, CDR2 FQNNGV. In DNA form, the CDR3 reads TGTGCCAGCAGCCCCCCGCCAGGGGTGAATGAAAAACTGTTTTTT. It encodes CASSPPPGVNEKLFF.

This clone was seen only a few times. The chain combines TRBV5-1 with TRBJ2-3; weak D call: TRBD1 (6 bases). The CDR3 is 17 residues long. Germline CDR1 SGHRS, CDR2 YFSETQ. Trimming pared 0 bases from V and 1 base from J, leaving 15 bases between. Written as DNA, the CDR3 is TGCGCCAGCAGCTTGGAATGGGGGCAGGGACGCACAGATACGCAGTATTTT. Amino acids: CASSLEWGQGRTDTQYF. Full variable domain (missing parts from reference TRBV5-1 and TRBJ2-3): KAGVTQTPRYLIKTRGQQVTLSCSPISGHRSVSWYQQTPGQGLQFLFEYFSETQRNKGNFPGRFSGRQFSNSRSEMNVSTLELGDSALYLCASSLEWGQGRTDTQYFGPGTRLTVL.